This T cell receptor beta chain was captured by sequencing in a study of T-cell reconstitution after alpha-beta-depleted transplantation in children. Unique molecular identifiers were incorporated when the TCRbeta library was constructed. TCRdb ran MiXCR on the PCR reads and lists one entry per CDR3 protein. Of some 280,000 distinct CDR3 sequences in the sample, more than 9% were seen once. The CDR3 consists of 13 residues. Trimming removed 8 bases at V and 4 bases at J, with 12 bases between. Germline values: CDR1 ENHRY, CDR2 SYGVKD. The chain is built from TRBV10-3 and TRBJ2-1; tentatively, D is TRBD1 or TRBD2 (5 bases each). Specimen: PBMCs from the stem cell graft donor, collected from the stem cell graft. The sequence derives from a human donor who donated a stem cell graft to a child with SCID. CDR3 region: CAIGRDRYNEQFF. In DNA form, the CDR3 reads TGTGCCATCGGCCGGGACCGGTACAATGAGCAGTTCTTC.